The 2 T cell receptor beta chains below come from one sample, sequenced in a study of blood T cell repertoires in COVID-19. The protocol was immunoSEQ multiplex PCR, while the TCRdb copy is restricted to in-frame clones and leaves out a portion. The sample records some 230,000 clones, about four fifths being singletons. Sequencing used peripheral blood. These receptor sequences come from a woman between 55 and 75 years old with acute or convalescent COVID-19.

This sequence joins TRBV5-4 and TRBJ2-5; TRBD2 agrees at 9 bases. This CDR3 has 14 amino acids. Per the germline V gene, CDR1 is SGHNT and CDR2 is YYREEE (reference sequence). V lost 4 bases to trimming and J lost 4 bases; unmatched junction nucleotides: 5. This CDR3 is CASSEAGGPETQYF. CDR3 coding DNA: TGTGCCAGCAGCGAGGCGGGGGGGCCAGAGACCCAGTACTTC.

The chain has TRBV7-2 and TRBJ2-7; D not resolved. The V gene's germline CDR1 is SGHTA and CDR2 FQGNSA. This CDR3 spans 15 amino acids. Trimming took 1 base from V and 6 from J, leaving 16 bases between them. The CDR3 region has the DNA TGTGCCAGCAGCTTAGGGTTCTGGGCTGAACGCGAGCAGTACTTC. Encoded protein: CASSLGFWAEREQYF.